The text below deals with one T cell receptor (beta chain). From germline, CDR1 is MNHEY and CDR2 SVGAGI. V was trimmed by 5 bases and J by 7 bases, leaving 11 bases between them. The CDR3 extends over 13 amino acids. This record belongs to a study of CD8 T cells in Susac syndrome. Reverse transcription of roughly 0.45 to 1 ug RNA was carried out with random hexamers. One entry per CDR3 protein results from TCRdb running MiXCR on the immunoSEQ multiplex PCR reads. The table records fewer than 200,000 distinct CDR3 sequences, 90% to 95% of them present only once. The clonotype was recovered from a human donor with multiple sclerosis. The sequenced material came from CD8+ T cells from PBMCs. The V call is TRBV6-5, the J call TRBJ2-2; D is undetermined. CDR3 region: CASSLDPDGELFF. The CDR3 coding sequence is TGTGCCAGCAGTCTTGACCCTGACGGGGAGCTGTTTTTT.